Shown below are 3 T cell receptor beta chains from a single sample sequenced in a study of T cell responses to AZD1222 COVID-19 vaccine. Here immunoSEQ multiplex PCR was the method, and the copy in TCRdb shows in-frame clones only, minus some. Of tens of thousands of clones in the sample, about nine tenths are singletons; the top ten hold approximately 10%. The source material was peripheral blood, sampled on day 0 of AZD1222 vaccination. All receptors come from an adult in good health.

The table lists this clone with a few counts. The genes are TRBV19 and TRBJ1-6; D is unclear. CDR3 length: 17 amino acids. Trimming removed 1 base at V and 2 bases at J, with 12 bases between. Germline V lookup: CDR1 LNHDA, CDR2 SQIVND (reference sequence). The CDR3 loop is CASSIGEGFTYNSPLHF. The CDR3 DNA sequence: TGTGCCAGTAGTATAGGTGAGGGATTCACCTATAATTCACCCCTCCACTTT.

The DNA for the CDR3 is TGTGCCACCAGGGGGGCAACTAATGAAAAACTGTTTTTT. It is translated as CATRGATNEKLFF. V and J are TRBV6-5 and TRBJ1-4, with 7 bases lining up with TRBD1. Trimming removed 10 bases from V and 0 bases from J; junction bases left unmatched: 2. The CDR3 contains 13 residues. Looked up from germline, CDR1 is MNHEY and CDR2 is SVGAGI.

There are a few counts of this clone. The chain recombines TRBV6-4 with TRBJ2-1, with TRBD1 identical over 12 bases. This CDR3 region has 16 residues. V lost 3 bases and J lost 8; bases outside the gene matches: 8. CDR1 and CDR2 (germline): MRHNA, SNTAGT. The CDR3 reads CASSENPGTGGDEQFF. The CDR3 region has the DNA TGTGCCAGCAGTGAAAACCCCGGGACAGGGGGCGATGAGCAGTTCTTC.